What follows are 20 T cell receptor beta chains derived from one specimen sequenced in a study of T cells in Graves' hyperthyroidism and ophthalmopathy. Researchers amplified the TCR beta CDR3 regions from RNA transcripts. The primer set for the first-round RT-PCR of the TCR CDR3 was HTBI. TCRdb itself ran the multiplex PCR reads through MiXCR, one entry per CDR3 protein. The data show about 520,000 distinct CDR3 sequences, with approximately 24% seen just once and about 11% held by the top ten. The sequenced material came from blood. These receptors were collected from a woman aged 25 to 39 with Graves' ophthalmopathy.

The V call is TRBV6-2 or TRBV6-3, the J call TRBJ2-7; D remains ambiguous. CDR1 and CDR2 from the germline V gene are MNHEY and SVGEGT. The CDR3 is made up of 16 amino acids. V shed 6 bases and J shed 0 bases, with 18 bases lying between them. This CDR3 is CASSSYRQTLSYEQYF. The CDR3 nucleotides read TGTGCCAGCAGCTCCTACCGGCAGACCCTCTCCTACGAGCAGTACTTC.

On this clonotype: This may be a read error: a much more frequent sequence differs by one nucleotide. The chain joins TRBV4-1 to TRBJ1-5; D is perhaps TRBD1 (5 bases). CDR1 is MGHRA and CDR2 is YSYEKL in the germline V gene. The CDR3 has 15 amino acids. The CDR3 reads CAISQVGDSNQPQHF. DNA for the CDR3: TGCGCCATCAGCCAAGTGGGGGACAGCAATCAGCCCCAGCATTTT.

In its sample, this clonotype was seen many times. The chain couples TRBV10-3 to TRBJ2-5, with D possibly being TRBD2 (6 bases). The CDR3 is 14 amino acids. V was pared by 6 bases and J by 0 bases, with 11 bases between. Germline V gives CDR1 ENHRY, CDR2 SYGVKD. The CDR3 DNA sequence: TGTGCCATCAGGGAGGGGAGCAACCAAGAGACCCAGTACTTC. It encodes CAIREGSNQETQYF.

V gene TRBV4-1 combines with J gene TRBJ2-2, with D perhaps matching TRBD1 (6 bases). V lost 0 bases to trimming and J lost 6 bases, with 11 bases between them. Germline V lookup: CDR1 MGHRA, CDR2 YSYEKL. The CDR3 consists of 15 residues. The CDR3, as DNA: TGCGCCAGCAGCCAAGAGAGGCCAGGGGCCGGGGAGCTGTTTTTT. Amino acids: CASSQERPGAGELFF.

This clonotype has at least ten counts. V and J are TRBV5-8 and TRBJ1-2; 9 positions match TRBD1. The CDR3 sequence is 14 residues long. Unmatched junction bases numbered 11, after V lost 6 bases and J lost 8 bases. The germline CDR1 and CDR2 sequences are SGHTS and YDEGEE. The CDR3 nucleotides read TGTGCCAGCAACCCCGGACAGGGGCTTTGGGGCTACACCTTC. Its translation: CASNPGQGLWGYTF.

This clonotype was seen repeatedly, ten times or more. The chain is built from TRBV13 and TRBJ2-7; possibly TRBD1 for D (6 bases). In germline, CDR1 is PRHDT, CDR2 FYEKMQ (reference sequence). Trimming took off 5 bases at V and 5 bases at J, with 16 bases between the two ends. The CDR3 totals 14 residues. The CDR3 reads CASSRGQPPHEQYF. CDR3 nucleotide sequence: TGTGCCAGCAGCCGGGGACAACCCCCGCACGAGCAGTACTTC.

The rearrangement joins TRBV30 to TRBJ1-1; a weak D match, TRBD1 (5 bases). The CDR3 is 12 residues long. Germline CDR1 reads GTSNPN; CDR2 reads SVGIG (reference sequence). V was cut by 5 bases and J by 7 bases, with 14 bases left in between. The CDR3, as DNA: TGTGCCTGGGCTACCGGGACCCTTGAAGCTTTCTTT. This translates into CAWATGTLEAFF.

This clonotype was seen at least ten times. This chain links TRBV24-1 with TRBJ1-2; 8 nucleotides agree with TRBD1. Germline V gene lookup returns CDR1 KGHDR and CDR2 SFDVKD. V lost 5 bases, J lost 8 bases, and 6 bases stayed unmatched. The CDR3 is 13 amino acids. In DNA form, the CDR3 reads TGTGCCACCAGTGTTCAGGGGGCTGAAGGCTACACCTTC. It is translated as CATSVQGAEGYTF.

This clonotype has a single count. The chain employs TRBV6-5 and TRBJ2-5; TRBD2 agrees at 8 bases. Germline V gives CDR1 MNHEY, CDR2 SVGAGI. This CDR3 has 15 residues. V gave up 0 bases and J gave up 2 bases; unmatched junction bases: 2. The CDR3 sequence: CASSYSGGGQETQYF. The CDR3 DNA is TGTGCCAGCAGTTACTCTGGCGGGGGGCAAGAGACCCAGTACTTC.

This rearrangement joins TRBV14 to TRBJ2-5; TRBD2 matches 7 bases. This CDR3 has 17 amino acids. With V trimmed by 2 bases and J by 2 bases, 11 bases remained unmatched. Germline V gene lookup returns CDR1 SGHDN and CDR2 FVKESK. The CDR3 DNA follows: TGTGCCAGCAGCCAACTAGCGGATTTTTGGTCGCAAGAGACCCAGTACTTC. It codes for CASSQLADFWSQETQYF.

J is TRBJ2-3 and V is TRBV4-1; the D gene is possibly TRBD2 (6 bases). The V end lost 3 bases, the J end lost 0 bases, and 16 bases lay between the germline ends. The V gene's germline CDR1 is MGHRA and CDR2 YSYEKL. The CDR3 is 17 amino acids. For the CDR3, the DNA is TGCGCCAGCAGCCATAGTTGGCGGGGTAATAGCACAGATACGCAGTATTTT. Residues: CASSHSWRGNSTDTQYF.

This clonotype was observed at least ten times. V usage is TRBV12-3 or TRBV12-4 and J usage is TRBJ2-7; the match to TRBD1 covers 9 bases. The CDR3 length is 14 residues. Trimming at V came to 6 bases and at J to 3 bases, leaving 6 bases not matched to a gene. Here the CDR3 DNA reads TGTGCCAGCAGGCGGACAGGGGTGCACTACGAGCAGTACTTC. Translation gives CASRRTGVHYEQYF.

This clonotype was picked up many times. The J gene is TRBJ1-2, the V gene TRBV5-1; 7 bases align to TRBD1. Germline V gene lookup returns CDR1 SGHRS and CDR2 YFSETQ. This CDR3 has 14 amino acids. With 0 bases clipped from V and 2 bases from J, the junction kept 1 base outside the gene matches. In DNA, the CDR3 is TGCGCCAGCAGCTTGGAACAGGGGAACTATGGCTACACCTTC. It is translated as CASSLEQGNYGYTF.

This clonotype was seen at least ten times. The V gene is TRBV5-1, the J gene TRBJ2-7; 8 positions match TRBD1. Trimming removed 3 bases from V and 7 bases from J; junction bases left unmatched: 3. Per germline, CDR1 SGHRS and CDR2 YFSETQ. This CDR3 region has 12 residues. The CDR3 loop reads CASSSNRGEQYF. CDR3 DNA: TGCGCCAGCAGCTCTAACAGGGGGGAGCAGTACTTC. Complete variable domain (other parts from reference TRBV5-1 and TRBJ2-7): KAGVTQTPRYLIKTRGQQVTLSCSPISGHRSVSWYQQTPGQGLQFLFEYFSETQRNKGNFPGRFSGRQFSNSRSEMNVSTLELGDSALYLCASSSNRGEQYFGPGTRLTVT.

This clonotype was seen more than once but under ten times. CDR3 sequence (DNA): TGTGCCAGTAGAGACAGACTCTATGGCTACACCTTC. Amino acid sequence: CASRDRLYGYTF. This sequence joins TRBV19 and TRBJ1-2, with a weak D call TRBD1 (5 bases). CDR1 LNHDA and CDR2 SQIVND come from the germline V gene (reference sequence). Trimming shortened V by 6 bases and J by 4 bases, and 9 bases separated the two germline ends. This CDR3 has 12 residues.

This clonotype was recorded many times. This chain links TRBV12-3 or TRBV12-4 with TRBJ2-7, with D unclear. Trimming removed 0 bases from V and 4 bases from J, with 7 bases in between. This CDR3 is 13 amino acids long. In nucleotides, the CDR3 is TGTGCCAGCAGTTTAGCGCCCGGGTACGAGCAGTACTTC. As protein: CASSLAPGYEQYF.

This clonotype was observed at least ten times. The V call is TRBV12-3 or TRBV12-4, the J call TRBJ2-7, with TRBD2 matching 7 bases. The J segment lost 0 bases and the V segment lost 6 bases, leaving 5 bases of the junction unmatched. The CDR3 totals 14 residues. CDR3 residues: CASRAGTTSYEQYF. CDR3 nucleotide sequence: TGTGCCAGCAGGGCCGGGACTACCTCCTACGAGCAGTACTTC.

In this sample, this clonotype turned up a few times. V usage is TRBV12-3 or TRBV12-4 and J usage is TRBJ2-5; D gene unclear. This CDR3 has 14 residues. V was pared by 2 bases and J by 5 bases, with 12 bases between. The CDR3 nucleotides read TGTGCCAGCAGTTTACAGGCCAGTGGGGAGACCCAGTACTTC. It specifies CASSLQASGETQYF.

This clonotype was recorded a few times. The chain recombines TRBV5-6 with TRBJ2-7; D is unresolved. This CDR3 is 12 amino acids long. Germline loops: CDR1 SGHDT, CDR2 YYEEEE. The V and J ends lost 2 bases and 7 bases respectively, with 10 bases between them. The CDR3 reads CASSFDTREQYF. The CDR3 nucleotides are TGTGCCAGCAGCTTTGACACTCGGGAGCAGTACTTC.

This clonotype has a handful of counts. This chain joins TRBV7-3 and TRBJ2-2; weak D call: TRBD2 (5 bases). The CDR3 is made up of 16 amino acids. V lost 5 bases and J lost 2, with 15 bases in between. CDR1 is SGHTA and CDR2 is FQGTGA in the germline V gene. The CDR3 protein is CASSPQRLDNTGELFF. The DNA of the CDR3 is TGTGCCAGCAGCCCCCAGCGGCTTGACAACACCGGGGAGCTGTTTTTT. Full variable domain (missing parts from reference TRBV7-3 and TRBJ2-2): GAGVSQTPSNKVTEKGKYVELRCDPISGHTALYWYRQSLGQGPEFLIYFQGTGAADDSGLPNDRFFAVRPEGSVSTLKIQRTERGDSAVYLCASSPQRLDNTGELFFGEGSRLTVL.